This T cell receptor (beta chain) emerged from a study of cytomegalovirus exposure and HLA in healthy donors. Findings and limits, study-wide: Cytomegalovirus association was assigned to about 150 TCR beta chains.

This clone was counted once. Its specificity is not known. PCR employed 60 Vbeta and 13 Jbeta primers. Assay: immunoSEQ multiplex PCR; the TCRdb copy retains only in-frame clones and omits some. The sample contains about 150,000 clones, 80% of which appear only once. V trimming: 1 base; J trimming: 3 bases; junction bases outside the gene matches: 5. From germline, CDR1 is SGHRS and CDR2 YFSETQ. This CDR3 spans 16 amino acids. This chain links TRBV5-1 with TRBJ2-2; TRBD2 agrees at 8 bases. Sequencing was carried out using PBMCs. This receptor was obtained from a woman in her thirties or forties in good health and CMV-seropositive. The CDR3 DNA reads as TGCGCCAGCAGCTTGATGAGACTAGCGTACACCGGGGAGCTGTTTTTT. This sequence encodes CASSLMRLAYTGELFF.